The clone carrying this TCR beta chain came up a few times. The CDR3 extends over 18 amino acids. CDR1 is WNHNN and CDR2 is SYGVQD in the germline V gene (reference sequence). After removal of 5 bases from V and 9 bases from J, the junction contained 17 bases not matched to a gene. The sample is drawn from a study of blood T cell repertoires in COVID-19. Study details: Italy, Spain and the United States were the sources of the convalescent and acute COVID-19 samples. T cells, B-cell-depleted T cells, or PBMCs provided the cDNA or gDNA that served as material.

The authors' processing: Cell counts per sample came from amplifying reference gene primers. Clones were sequenced by immunoSEQ multiplex PCR, and TCRdb holds only the in-frame ones, with some missing. That table is the source of V, J and clone size, and D and trimming were worked out from the DNA. The sample lists 120,000 or so clones; roughly nine tenths were seen once. The specimen sequenced was peripheral blood. The chain employs TRBV10-1 and TRBJ1-6; 9 bases align to TRBD1. The TCR comes from a man in his fifties or sixties with active COVID-19. CDR3 in DNA: TGCGCCAGCAGTTTCTTTCTCCGGGACAGGGAAGGAATTTCACCCCTCCACTTT. Protein product: CASSFFLRDREGISPLHF.